Below are 29 T cell receptor beta chains sequenced from a single sample in a study of CD8 T cells in ankylosing spondylitis (dated by TCRdb to between 2016 and 2019). The library was prepared using 5' RACE. The instrument was an Illumina HiSeq 2500. TCRdb handled the public reads itself, with Q25 trimming in fastp and clone calling in MiXCR, and kept productive beta chains. Each record represents a unique CDR3 protein, reported with the most common genes and DNA among its rows. This sample lists roughly 130,000 distinct CDR3 sequences; 7.5% to 9.5% were detected once. In total, the top ten clones hold roughly 7.2% of the sample. Sequencing was done on a sample of synovial fluid, either unsorted or a sorted T cell fraction (not recorded which). The receptors stem from a male donor with ankylosing spondylitis.

This clonotype was counted at least ten times. This rearrangement joins TRBV20-1 to TRBJ2-7; no clear D. Germline V gene lookup returns CDR1 DFQATT and CDR2 SNEGSKA (reference sequence). This CDR3 has 12 residues. The V and J ends lost 6 bases and 4 bases respectively, with 13 bases between them. CDR3 in DNA: TGCAGTGCCCAAAGATCGGATTACGAGCAGTACTTC. This gives the protein CSAQRSDYEQYF.

The table lists this clonotype with many counts. This sequence joins TRBV6-1 and TRBJ1-1; D is possibly TRBD1 (6 bases). Germline V lookup: CDR1 MNHNS, CDR2 SASEGT. The CDR3 is 14 residues long. V was clipped by 6 bases and J by 0 bases, with 11 bases between them. The CDR3 spells CASRSRTVNTEAFF. CDR3 nucleotides: TGTGCCAGCAGGTCAAGGACAGTGAACACTGAAGCTTTCTTT.

This clonotype was seen many times. The V gene is TRBV6-1, the J gene TRBJ1-4; 11 bases fit TRBD1. J was trimmed by 1 base and V by 2 bases; bases with no gene match: 6. Germline values: CDR1 MNHNS, CDR2 SASEGT. CDR3 length: 18 residues. The CDR3 loop is CASSERTGGYGTNEKLFF. For the CDR3, the DNA is TGTGCCAGCAGTGAACGGACAGGGGGCTATGGAACTAATGAAAAACTGTTTTTT.

The rearrangement joins TRBV6-1 to TRBJ2-5; weak D call: TRBD2 (5 bases). V lost 10 bases to trimming and J lost 5 bases, with 17 bases between them. The germline CDR1 and CDR2 sequences are MNHNS and SASEGT. This CDR3 is built from 13 residues. The CDR3 protein is CATRRTLDETQYF. The CDR3 bases are TGTGCCACCAGGAGGACTTTGGACGAGACCCAGTACTTC.

This clonotype was observed a few times. The V and J genes are TRBV27 and TRBJ1-6; D unclear. Germline CDR1 is MNHEY and CDR2 is SMNVEV (reference sequence). V gave up 8 bases and J gave up 8 bases, with 10 bases separating them. This CDR3 spans 12 amino acids. CDR3 sequence: CASGSTYSPLHF. In DNA form, the CDR3 reads TGTGCCAGCGGCAGCACCTATTCACCCCTCCACTTT.

This clonotype was seen many times. This sequence joins TRBV7-2 and TRBJ2-2; D is possibly TRBD1 (5 bases). V lost 2 bases and J 2 bases, leaving 9 bases between the germline ends. The germline V gene encodes CDR1 SGHTA and CDR2 FQGNSA. CDR3 length: 15 residues. The CDR3: CASSLLGQNTGELFF. DNA for the CDR3: TGTGCCAGCAGCTTACTCGGACAAAACACCGGGGAGCTGTTTTTT.

This clonotype was detected ten times or more. The chain employs TRBV5-1 and TRBJ2-7; a possible D gene is TRBD1 (8 bases). Germline V gene sequence: CDR1 SGHRS, CDR2 YFSETQ. CDR3 length equals 15 residues. V dropped 4 bases and J dropped 3 bases, with 17 bases sitting between them. The CDR3 DNA reads TGCGCCAGCAGCCCCGGGGGGACAGGATTCTACGAGCAGTACTTC. Encoded protein: CASSPGGTGFYEQYF. Using reference TRBV5-1 and TRBJ2-7 for the parts outside the CDR3, the full variable domain is KAGVTQTPRYLIKTRGQQVTLSCSPISGHRSVSWYQQTPGQGLQFLFEYFSETQRNKGNFPGRFSGRQFSNSRSEMNVSTLELGDSALYLCASSPGGTGFYEQYFGPGTRLTVT.

This sequence joins TRBV7-9 and TRBJ2-7, with a possible D match to TRBD1 (5 bases). V lost 3 bases, J lost 6 bases, and 9 bases lay in between. CDR3 length: 12 residues. Germline lookup yields CDR1 SEHNR and CDR2 FQNEAQ (reference sequence). CDR3: CASSFRQLEQYF. The DNA for the CDR3 is TGTGCCAGCAGCTTTAGACAGCTCGAGCAGTACTTC.

At least ten counts were recorded for this clonotype. The chain uses TRBV28 and TRBJ1-2; D may be TRBD1 (6 bases). V was pared by 9 bases and J by 4 bases, with 12 bases between. This CDR3 region has 12 residues. Germline CDR1 is MDHEN and CDR2 is SYDVKM. The CDR3 sequence is CASNQGSYGYTF. The CDR3 coding sequence is TGTGCCAGTAATCAGGGGTCCTATGGCTACACCTTC.

The J gene is TRBJ2-1, the V gene TRBV20-1, with a weak D call TRBD2 (5 bases). CDR3 length: 15 amino acids. V lost 5 bases and J 8 bases, leaving 22 bases between the germline ends. The germline V gene encodes CDR1 DFQATT and CDR2 SNEGSKA (reference sequence). In nucleotides, the CDR3 is TGCAGTGCTCCCCCGGCTAGCCATGGGATCTATGAGCAGTTCTTC. Protein sequence: CSAPPASHGIYEQFF.

This clonotype was seen more than once but under ten times. The V call is TRBV5-1, the J call TRBJ2-7, with D possibly TRBD2 on 6 matching bases. V shed 4 bases and J shed 11 bases, with 19 bases lying between them. The CDR3 has 13 amino acids. The germline V gene encodes CDR1 SGHRS and CDR2 YFSETQ. In nucleotides, the CDR3 is TGCGCCAGCAGCCTGGCGGATCTAGCGCCGGAGTACTTC. Translated, it gives CASSLADLAPEYF. Looking up the rest from reference TRBV5-1 and TRBJ2-7 gives the full variable domain: KAGVTQTPRYLIKTRGQQVTLSCSPISGHRSVSWYQQTPGQGLQFLFEYFSETQRNKGNFPGRFSGRQFSNSRSEMNVSTLELGDSALYLCASSLADLAPEYFGPGTRLTVT.

This clonotype was seen only a few times. CDR3 amino acids: CASSKRQLNTEAFF. CDR3 nucleotide sequence: TGTGCCAGCAGCAAACGACAGCTAAACACTGAAGCTTTCTTT. The rearrangement uses TRBV16 and TRBJ1-1; tentative D call: TRBD1 (5 bases). Looked up from germline, CDR1 is KGHSY and CDR2 is FQNENV. Trimming cost V 5 bases and J 2 bases, with 12 bases left between them. The CDR3 has 14 residues.

This clonotype was detected ten times or more. This chain links TRBV5-5 with TRBJ2-1, with D possibly being TRBD2 (7 bases). Trimming removed 4 bases at V and 12 bases at J, with 23 bases between. This CDR3 is 15 amino acids long. CDR1 and CDR2 (germline): SGHKS, YYEKEE (reference sequence). Here the CDR3 reads CASSVLGGGRSRQFF. The CDR3 nucleotides are TGTGCCAGCAGCGTATTAGGGGGGGGACGCTCGCGGCAGTTCTTC.

The chain is built from TRBV6-2 or TRBV6-3 and TRBJ2-3, with D perhaps matching TRBD1 (5 bases). CDR1 and CDR2 from the germline V gene are MNHEY and SVGEGT. V was shortened by 0 bases and J by 1 base, with 8 bases between the two germline ends. This CDR3 spans 15 amino acids. Here the CDR3 DNA reads TGTGCCAGCAGTTACTCCTTAGGGGGCACAGATACGCAGTATTTT. Amino acid sequence: CASSYSLGGTDTQYF.

This clonotype was counted only a few times. V usage is TRBV6-1 and J usage is TRBJ1-3, with 7 bases that match TRBD1. The CDR3 contains 14 residues. Germline CDR1 reads MNHNS; CDR2 reads SASEGT. Unmatched junction bases numbered 6, after V lost 7 bases and J lost 3 bases. The CDR3 is CASTGGTDGNTIYF. CDR3 nucleotide sequence: TGTGCCAGCACAGGGGGGACGGATGGAAACACCATATATTTT.

The sample holds many counts of this clonotype. The genes are TRBV10-3 and TRBJ1-5; 7 bases are a match to TRBD1. CDR3 length equals 15 residues. V shed 5 bases and J 0 bases; nucleotides not matched to a gene: 4. Germline lookup yields CDR1 ENHRY and CDR2 SYGVKD. CDR3 sequence (DNA): TGTGCCATCAGTCCGACAGGGAATAGCAATCAGCCCCAGCATTTT. It translates to CAISPTGNSNQPQHF.

The chain is built from TRBV5-8 and TRBJ2-7; 7 nucleotides match TRBD1. V lost 0 bases to trimming and J lost 9 bases; unmatched junction nucleotides: 6. Germline CDR1 and CDR2: SGHTS and YDEGEE. The CDR3 is 13 amino acids. DNA for the CDR3: TGTGCCAGCAGCTTGGCGGACAGGCCCGGGCAGTACTTC. This gives the protein CASSLADRPGQYF.

This clonotype was seen many times. The V call is TRBV9, the J call TRBJ2-1; 9 nucleotides match TRBD2. CDR3 size: 13 residues. Germline loops: CDR1 SGDLS, CDR2 YYNGEE. Losses at the gene ends were 4 bases for V and 9 bases for J; bases not matched to a gene: 5. The CDR3 is CASSLASGTEQFF. The CDR3, as DNA: TGTGCCAGCAGCCTCGCTAGCGGGACTGAGCAGTTCTTC.

This clonotype appeared many times. The V and J genes are TRBV28 and TRBJ1-5; D unresolved. The CDR3 totals 15 residues. Trimming removed 5 bases at V and 3 bases at J, with 14 bases between. Per the germline V gene, CDR1 is MDHEN and CDR2 is SYDVKM. Here the CDR3 DNA reads TGTGCCAGCAGTGACCGGGTCTACTTCAATCAGCCCCAGCATTTT. Protein product: CASSDRVYFNQPQHF.

Details on this clonotype: A much more abundant neighbour one base away suggests this may be a read error. The gene calls are TRBV12-3 or TRBV12-4 and TRBJ1-1; D is ambiguous. This CDR3 has 14 residues. Trimming pared 3 bases from V and 0 bases from J, leaving 8 bases between. The CDR3 loop is CASSLRELNTEAFF. The CDR3 DNA sequence: TGTGCCAGCAGTTTGAGGGAGCTGAACACTGAAGCTTTCTTT.

The chain carries TRBV7-9 and TRBJ1-1; D call uncertain. Trimming cost V 5 bases and J 0 bases, with 16 bases left between them. The CDR3 loop spans 16 amino acids. Germline V gene sequence: CDR1 SEHNR, CDR2 FQNEAQ (reference sequence). The DNA for the CDR3 is TGTGCCAGCAGCCCGGATTTTGGGCAGTTGAACACTGAAGCTTTCTTT. It specifies CASSPDFGQLNTEAFF.

The chain has TRBV10-2 and TRBJ1-5; D is unclear. This CDR3 is 14 amino acids long. V lost 0 bases and J 7 bases, leaving 10 bases between the germline ends. Germline V gene data show CDR1 as WSHSY and CDR2 as SAAADI. This chain's CDR3 is CASSESGRNQPQHF. As DNA, the CDR3 is TGCGCCAGCAGTGAGTCGGGGAGGAACCAGCCCCAGCATTTT.

This clonotype is judged medium-sized (0.01 to 0.1%). The J gene is TRBJ2-7, the V gene TRBV27; D not certain. Trimming shortened V by 8 bases and J by 3 bases, and 8 bases separated the two germline ends. Germline lookup yields CDR1 MNHEY and CDR2 SMNVEV (reference sequence). CDR3 length: 11 amino acids. CDR3 nucleotide sequence: TGTGCCAGCGGGAACCACTACGAGCAGTACTTC. It codes for CASGNHYEQYF.

The chain combines TRBV6-5 with TRBJ2-7; unclear D gene. The CDR3 covers 14 residues. Germline V lookup: CDR1 MNHEY, CDR2 SVGAGI. The V and J ends lost 2 bases and 3 bases respectively, with 11 bases between them. CDR3 residues: CASSYLGSYYEQYF. DNA for the CDR3: TGTGCCAGCAGTTACCTCGGATCATACTACGAGCAGTACTTC.

This clonotype occurred a few times. The J gene is TRBJ2-6, the V gene TRBV28; 12 nucleotides match TRBD1. The length of the CDR3 is 18 residues. V dropped 1 base and J dropped 4; count of bases not matched to a gene: 5. CDR1 and CDR2 from the germline V gene are MDHEN and SYDVKM. The CDR3, as DNA: TGTGCCAGCAGTTTATTCGGGACAGGGGGCGCCGGGGCCAACGTCCTGACTTTC. Translation gives CASSLFGTGGAGANVLTF. The variable domain in full, completed from reference TRBV28 and TRBJ2-6, reads DVKVTQSSRYLVKRTGEKVFLECVQDMDHENMFWYRQDPGLGLRLIYFSYDVKMKEKGDIPEGYSVSREKKERFSLILESASTNQTSMYLCASSLFGTGGAGANVLTFGAGSRLTVL.

In this sample, this clonotype turned up many times. V and J are TRBV5-5 and TRBJ1-1; TRBD1 is a possible D gene (6 bases). Germline V gene lookup returns CDR1 SGHKS and CDR2 YYEKEE (reference sequence). Trimming left V 7 bases short and J 4 bases short, with 14 bases between. The CDR3 consists of 13 residues. The CDR3 nucleotides read TGTGCCAGCGAGGGGACATTCGGCACTGAAGCTTTCTTT. Amino acid sequence: CASEGTFGTEAFF.

The V gene is TRBV18, the J gene TRBJ2-7, with D perhaps TRBD2 (7 bases). Trimming removed 6 bases at V and 6 bases at J, with 18 bases between. CDR3 length: 14 amino acids. The germline V gene encodes CDR1 KGHSH and CDR2 LQKENI. The CDR3 loop is CASSRGGADGEQYF. In DNA, the CDR3 is TGTGCCAGCTCGAGAGGGGGGGCAGATGGCGAGCAGTACTTC.

The V gene is TRBV5-1, the J gene TRBJ1-2, with D perhaps matching TRBD1 (6 bases). The CDR3 runs to 15 residues. Germline-derived CDR1 and CDR2 are SGHRS and YFSETQ. V dropped 0 bases and J dropped 2 bases, with 11 bases sitting between them. DNA for the CDR3: TGCGCCAGCAGCTTGGCCGGGACAACCAACTATGGCTACACCTTC. Encoded protein: CASSLAGTTNYGYTF.

This clonotype was picked up many times. The gene calls are TRBV20-1 and TRBJ2-1; 9 nucleotides match TRBD2. Trimming cost V 3 bases and J 3 bases; bases outside gene matches: 6. Germline V gene lookup returns CDR1 DFQATT and CDR2 SNEGSKA (reference sequence). The CDR3 covers 15 residues. CDR3 sequence (DNA): TGCAGTGCTAGGTGGGCGGGGGGGCACTACAATGAGCAGTTCTTC. Translating gives CSARWAGGHYNEQFF.